This T cell receptor (beta chain) is drawn from a study of blood T cells in healthy people across ages. For the study at large: Capture by template switching was about one barcoded beta molecule per two T cells.

With regard to this clonotype: The antigen is undetermined.

Through a sample-barcoded 5' primer and a J-beta primer mix, a second PCR was run for roughly 6 to 11 cycles. TCRdb re-derived calls from the 5' RACE reads in MiXCR, one entry per CDR3 protein. This table has approximately 780,000 distinct CDR3 sequences, 20% to 30% appearing once. The CDR3 runs to 16 residues. Trimming took 4 bases from V and 3 from J; bases not matched to a gene: 9. The germline V gene has CDR1 DFQATT and CDR2 SNEGSKA (reference sequence). Study-wide results and limits: Higher diversity and more naive CD4+ cells were features of long-lived donors, compared to aged donors.

The same sample was also used in a study of T cells of mothers and their children. This second study notes: It was through the M1S primer of the second PCR that sample barcodes and 2-4 random nucleotides were added.

The source is a boy aged 10-17 years in good health. The chain carries TRBV20-1 and TRBJ1-4, with TRBD1 identical over 9 bases. Sequencing input: blood. The CDR3 region is CSANGQGTTANEKLFF. The CDR3 DNA follows: TGCAGTGCTAACGGACAGGGGACGACAGCTAATGAAAAACTGTTTTTT.